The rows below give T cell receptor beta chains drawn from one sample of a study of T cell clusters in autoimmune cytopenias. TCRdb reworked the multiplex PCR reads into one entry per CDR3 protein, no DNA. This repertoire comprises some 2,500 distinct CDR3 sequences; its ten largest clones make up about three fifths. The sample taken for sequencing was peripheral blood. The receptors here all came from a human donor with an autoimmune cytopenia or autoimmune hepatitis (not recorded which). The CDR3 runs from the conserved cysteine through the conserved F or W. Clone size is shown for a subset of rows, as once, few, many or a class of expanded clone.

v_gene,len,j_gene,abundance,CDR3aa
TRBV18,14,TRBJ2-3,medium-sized,CASSPVDYTDTQYF
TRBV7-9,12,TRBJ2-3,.,CASSLTGDTQYF
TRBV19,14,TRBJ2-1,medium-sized,CASSKGGSYNEQFF
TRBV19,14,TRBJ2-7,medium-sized,CASSVQGAIAEQYF
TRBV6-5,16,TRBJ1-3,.,CASRRASGGSGNTIYF
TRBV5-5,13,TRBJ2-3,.,CASNRGAEDTQHF
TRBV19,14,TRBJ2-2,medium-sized,CASRGTLNTGELFF
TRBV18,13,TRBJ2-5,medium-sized,CASSPPEGETQYF
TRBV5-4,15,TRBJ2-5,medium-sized,CASSRNRGYQETQYF
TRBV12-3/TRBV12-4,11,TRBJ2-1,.,CASSFGGEQFF
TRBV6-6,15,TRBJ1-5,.,CASSDPGHDNQPQHF